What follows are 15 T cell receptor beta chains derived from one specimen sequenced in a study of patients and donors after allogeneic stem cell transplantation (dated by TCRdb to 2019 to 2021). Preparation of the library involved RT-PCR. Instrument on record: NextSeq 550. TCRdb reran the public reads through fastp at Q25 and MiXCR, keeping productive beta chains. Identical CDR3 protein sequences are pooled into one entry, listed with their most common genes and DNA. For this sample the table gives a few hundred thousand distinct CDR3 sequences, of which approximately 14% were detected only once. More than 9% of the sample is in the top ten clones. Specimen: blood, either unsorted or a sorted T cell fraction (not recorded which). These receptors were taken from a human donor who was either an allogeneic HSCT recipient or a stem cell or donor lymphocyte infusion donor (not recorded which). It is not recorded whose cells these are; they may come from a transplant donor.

This chain's CDR3 is CASSSGGLDEQFF. As DNA, the CDR3 is TGCGCCAGCAGTTCCGGGGGCCTGGATGAGCAGTTCTTC. V usage is TRBV4-3 and J usage is TRBJ2-1; either TRBD1 or TRBD2 may supply D (6 bases each). There are 13 residues in the CDR3. V lost 6 bases to trimming and J lost 8 bases, with 14 bases between them. CDR1 LGHNA and CDR2 YSLEER come from the germline V gene.

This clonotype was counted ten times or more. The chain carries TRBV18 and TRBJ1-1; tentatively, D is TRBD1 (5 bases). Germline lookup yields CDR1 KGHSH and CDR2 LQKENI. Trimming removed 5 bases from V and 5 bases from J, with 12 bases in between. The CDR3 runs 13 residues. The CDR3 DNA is TGTGCCAGCTCAAATGGGGGAGATACTGAAGCTTTCTTT. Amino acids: CASSNGGDTEAFF.

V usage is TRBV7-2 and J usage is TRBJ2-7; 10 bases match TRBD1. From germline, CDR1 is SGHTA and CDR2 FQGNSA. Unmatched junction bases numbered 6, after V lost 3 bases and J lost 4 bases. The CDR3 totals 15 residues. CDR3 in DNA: TGTGCCAGCAGCTTGCCGGACAGGGGGGGGTACGAGCAGTACTTC. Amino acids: CASSLPDRGGYEQYF.

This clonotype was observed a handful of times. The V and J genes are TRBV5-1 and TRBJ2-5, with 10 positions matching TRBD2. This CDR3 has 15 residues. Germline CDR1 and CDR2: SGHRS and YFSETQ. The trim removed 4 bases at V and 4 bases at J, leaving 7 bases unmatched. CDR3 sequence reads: CASSKTSGDRETQYF. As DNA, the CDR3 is TGCGCCAGCAGCAAAACTAGCGGGGATAGAGAGACCCAGTACTTC.

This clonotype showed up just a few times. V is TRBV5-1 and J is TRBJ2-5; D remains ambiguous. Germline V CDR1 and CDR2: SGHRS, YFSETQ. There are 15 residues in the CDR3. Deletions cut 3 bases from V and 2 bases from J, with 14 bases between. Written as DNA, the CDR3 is TGCGCCAGCAGCTCGGACGGTGCCCTACAAGAGACCCAGTACTTC. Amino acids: CASSSDGALQETQYF.

This CDR3 reads CASSFRAATGELFF. The CDR3 nucleotides are TGCGCCAGCAGCTTCCGGGCCGCCACCGGGGAGCTGTTTTTT. The chain combines TRBV5-1 with TRBJ2-2; no firm D call. V gave up 2 bases and J gave up 4 bases, with 9 bases separating them. This CDR3 has 14 amino acids. Germline V lookup: CDR1 SGHRS, CDR2 YFSETQ.

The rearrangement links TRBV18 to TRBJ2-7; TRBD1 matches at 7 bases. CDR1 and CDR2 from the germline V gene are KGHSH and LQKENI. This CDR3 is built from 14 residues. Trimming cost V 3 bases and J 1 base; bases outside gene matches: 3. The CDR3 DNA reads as TGTGCCAGCTCACCGCCGGGACAGTCCTACGAGCAGTACTTC. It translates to CASSPPGQSYEQYF. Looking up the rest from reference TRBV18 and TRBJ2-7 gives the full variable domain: NAGVMQNPRHLVRRRGQEARLRCSPMKGHSHVYWYRQLPEEGLKFMVYLQKENIIDESGMPKERFSAEFPKEGPSILRIQQVVRGDSAAYFCASSPPGQSYEQYFGPGTRLTVT.

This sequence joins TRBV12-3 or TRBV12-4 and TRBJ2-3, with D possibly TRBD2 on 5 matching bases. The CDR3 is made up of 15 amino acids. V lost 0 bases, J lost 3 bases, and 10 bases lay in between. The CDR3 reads CASSLAGVETDTQYF. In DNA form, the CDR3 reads TGTGCCAGCAGTTTAGCGGGAGTGGAGACAGATACGCAGTATTTT.

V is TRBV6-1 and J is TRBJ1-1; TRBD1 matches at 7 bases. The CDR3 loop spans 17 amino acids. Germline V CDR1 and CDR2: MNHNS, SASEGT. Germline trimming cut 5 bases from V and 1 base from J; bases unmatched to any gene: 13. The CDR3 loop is CASSRGGGGGPNTEAFF. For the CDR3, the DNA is TGTGCCAGCAGTAGAGGGGGCGGGGGAGGACCGAACACTGAAGCTTTCTTT.

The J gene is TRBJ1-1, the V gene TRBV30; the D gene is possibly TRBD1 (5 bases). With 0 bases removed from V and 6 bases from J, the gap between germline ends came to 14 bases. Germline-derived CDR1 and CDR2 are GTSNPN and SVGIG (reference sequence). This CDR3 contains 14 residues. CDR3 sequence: CAWSVKGAPAEAFF. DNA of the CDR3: TGTGCCTGGAGTGTAAAAGGGGCGCCTGCTGAAGCTTTCTTT.

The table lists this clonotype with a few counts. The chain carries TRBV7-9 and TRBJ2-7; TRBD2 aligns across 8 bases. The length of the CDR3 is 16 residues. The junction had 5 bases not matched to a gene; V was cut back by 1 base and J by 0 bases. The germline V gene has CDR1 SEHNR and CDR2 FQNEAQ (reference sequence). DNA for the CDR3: TGTGCCAGCAGCTTAGTCGGCGGGAGGAGCTCCTACGAGCAGTACTTC. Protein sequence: CASSLVGGRSSYEQYF.

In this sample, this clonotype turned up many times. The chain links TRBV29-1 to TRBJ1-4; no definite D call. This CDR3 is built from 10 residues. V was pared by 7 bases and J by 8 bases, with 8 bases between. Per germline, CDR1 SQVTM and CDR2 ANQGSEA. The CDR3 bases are TGCAGCGCCCAAGGGGAAAAACTGTTTTTT. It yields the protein CSAQGEKLFF.

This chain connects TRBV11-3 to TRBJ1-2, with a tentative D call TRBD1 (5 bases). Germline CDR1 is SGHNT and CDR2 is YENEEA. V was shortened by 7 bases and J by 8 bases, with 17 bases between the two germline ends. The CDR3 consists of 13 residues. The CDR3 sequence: CASTTSGAPGYTF. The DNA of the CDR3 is TGTGCCAGCACCACTAGCGGGGCCCCGGGCTACACCTTC.

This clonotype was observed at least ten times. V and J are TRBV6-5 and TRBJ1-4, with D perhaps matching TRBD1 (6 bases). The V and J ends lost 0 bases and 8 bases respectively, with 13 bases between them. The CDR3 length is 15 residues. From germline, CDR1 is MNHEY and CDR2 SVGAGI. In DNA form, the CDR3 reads TGTGCCAGCAGTTACTCGCAGGGGTTAAGCGAAAAACTGTTTTTT. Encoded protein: CASSYSQGLSEKLFF.

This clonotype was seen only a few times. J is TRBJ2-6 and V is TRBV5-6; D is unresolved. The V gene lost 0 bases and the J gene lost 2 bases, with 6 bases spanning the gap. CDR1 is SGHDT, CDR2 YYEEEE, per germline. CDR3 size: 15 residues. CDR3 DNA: TGTGCCAGCAGCTTGGCCGGTCCTGGGGCCAACGTCCTGACTTTC. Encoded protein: CASSLAGPGANVLTF.